This TCR beta chain was sequenced for a study of cytomegalovirus exposure and HLA in healthy donors. The PCR was carried out with 60 Vbeta primers and 13 Jbeta primers. Clones were sequenced by immunoSEQ multiplex PCR, and TCRdb holds only the in-frame ones, with some missing. The table counts fewer than 110,000 clones; 3% to 3.5% lies in the top ten. Per the germline V gene, CDR1 is MDHEN and CDR2 is SYDVKM. The CDR3 has 14 residues. Trimming left V 3 bases short and J 3 bases short, with 12 bases between. The sequence came from a man aged 35-49 years in good health and CMV-seronegative. The chain uses TRBV28 and TRBJ2-7, with D maybe TRBD1 (7 bases). What was sequenced was PBMCs. The CDR3 is CASSFGRGVYEQYF. The CDR3 nucleotides read TGTGCCAGCAGTTTCGGCAGGGGGGTCTACGAGCAGTACTTC.